A single sample gave rise to the 27 T cell receptor beta chains below, sequenced in a study of blood T cell repertoires in COVID-19. Libraries were prepared by immunoSEQ multiplex PCR; TCRdb keeps only in-frame clonotypes and omits some of them. The data show approximately 70,000 clones, more than 70% seen once. The sequencing sample was made of peripheral blood. Receptors were obtained from a woman aged 70-85 years with acute or convalescent COVID-19.

V is TRBV5-5 and J is TRBJ2-3; 8 nucleotides agree with TRBD1. The trim removed 4 bases at V and 6 bases at J, leaving 10 bases unmatched. Looked up from germline, CDR1 is SGHKS and CDR2 is YYEKEE (reference sequence). CDR3 length equals 15 residues. The CDR3 DNA reads as TGTGCCAGCAGCCCCGGGACAGGCATGGCGGATACGCAGTATTTT. Translated: CASSPGTGMADTQYF.

V is TRBV6-2 or TRBV6-3 and J is TRBJ1-1, with D possibly matching TRBD1 (6 bases). V gave up 2 bases and J gave up 1 base, with 14 bases separating them. The length of the CDR3 is 16 residues. The V gene's germline CDR1 is MNHEY and CDR2 SVGEGT. CDR3 region: CASSYRTALKNTEAFF. The CDR3 bases are TGTGCCAGCAGTTACCGGACAGCCTTAAAGAACACTGAAGCTTTCTTT.

The chain couples TRBV27 to TRBJ1-1, with 9 bases that match TRBD1. The CDR3 covers 11 residues. With V trimmed by 6 bases and J by 11 bases, 4 bases remained unmatched. CDR1 is MNHEY, CDR2 SMNVEV, per germline (reference sequence). CDR3 nucleotides: TGTGCCAGCAGACAGGGGGCTGGTGCTTTCTTT. This encodes CASRQGAGAFF.

This clone is labeled medium-sized. The V and J genes are TRBV2 and TRBJ1-3, with D possibly matching TRBD1 (5 bases). The CDR3 covers 13 residues. In germline, CDR1 is SNHLY, CDR2 FYNNEI. V lost 6 bases and J lost 4, with 10 bases in between. Here the CDR3 reads CASRTEGGNTIYF. CDR3 sequence (DNA): TGTGCCAGCAGGACAGAAGGCGGAAACACCATATATTTT.

This rearrangement joins TRBV6-5 to TRBJ1-2, with 9 bases lining up with TRBD1. Germline V gene data show CDR1 as MNHEY and CDR2 as SVGAGI. The V and J ends lost 6 bases and 8 bases, in that order; junction bases with no gene match: 7. This CDR3 region has 13 residues. CDR3 amino acids: CASSVQGAGGYTF. The CDR3, as DNA: TGTGCCAGCAGCGTACAGGGGGCTGGAGGCTACACCTTC.

The chain uses TRBV2 and TRBJ1-6; D perhaps matches TRBD1 (5 bases). Germline assignment: CDR1 SNHLY and CDR2 FYNNEI. Trimming removed 7 bases from V and 8 bases from J, with 15 bases in between. This CDR3 contains 14 residues. CDR3 protein: CASNGGVGDSPLHF. The CDR3 nucleotides read TGTGCCAGCAACGGTGGGGTAGGGGATTCACCCCTCCACTTT.

The rearrangement joins TRBV6-5 to TRBJ1-2, with TRBD1 matching 9 bases. Germline-derived CDR1 and CDR2 are MNHEY and SVGAGI. The CDR3 extends over 15 amino acids. After removal of 0 bases from V and 7 bases from J, the junction contained 6 bases not matched to a gene. CDR3 nucleotide sequence: TGTGCCAGCAGTTACTCCCGGACAGGGGTATCTGGCTACACCTTC. It yields the protein CASSYSRTGVSGYTF.

The chain carries TRBV24-1 and TRBJ2-5, with TRBD2 matching 8 bases. Germline CDR1 KGHDR, CDR2 SFDVKD. The trim removed 4 bases at V and 0 bases at J, leaving 3 bases unmatched. CDR3 size: 15 residues. CDR3 sequence reads: CATSEGGGYQETQYF. The DNA of the CDR3 is TGTGCCACCAGTGAGGGCGGGGGGTACCAAGAGACCCAGTACTTC.

The chain uses TRBV6-5 and TRBJ2-5; D is undetermined. The V gene lost 8 bases and the J gene lost 2 bases, with 18 bases spanning the gap. The CDR3 covers 15 residues. Germline CDR1 and CDR2: MNHEY and SVGAGI. The CDR3 bases are TGTGCCAGCGCCCACCTTACATCTTTTCAAGAGACCCAGTACTTC. It translates to CASAHLTSFQETQYF.

DNA for the CDR3: TGTGCCAGCAGCTTCCCGAGCGGATACGAGCAGTACTTC. It translates to CASSFPSGYEQYF. The chain couples TRBV7-2 to TRBJ2-7, with D perhaps matching TRBD2 (5 bases). Germline CDR1 and CDR2: SGHTA and FQGNSA. Deletions cut 3 bases from V and 4 bases from J, with 10 bases between. The CDR3 covers 13 residues.

The V call is TRBV6-6, the J call TRBJ1-6, with a tentative D call TRBD1 (5 bases). Germline-derived CDR1 and CDR2 are MNHNY and SVGAGI (reference sequence). The CDR3 contains 17 residues. With 5 bases removed from V and 0 bases from J, the gap between germline ends came to 14 bases. DNA for the CDR3: TGTGCCAGCAGTCGTCAAGGGGCCATCTCCTATAATTCACCCCTCCACTTT. Amino acids: CASSRQGAISYNSPLHF.

The chain uses TRBV29-1 and TRBJ1-2; no reliable D call. The V gene's germline CDR1 is SQVTM and CDR2 ANQGSEA. Trimming pared 4 bases from V and 0 bases from J, leaving 9 bases between. There are 13 residues in the CDR3. For the CDR3, the DNA is TGCAGCGTTGGTACCGGGGCTAACTATGGCTACACCTTC. Its protein product is CSVGTGANYGYTF.

This chain links TRBV6-5 with TRBJ1-1; D gene uncertain. The germline gives CDR1 MNHEY, CDR2 SVGAGI. V lost 6 bases, J lost 4 bases, and 9 bases lay in between. This CDR3 is built from 12 residues. CDR3 in DNA: TGTGCCAGCAGCACTCCCGGCACTGAAGCTTTCTTT. Protein product: CASSTPGTEAFF.

V gene TRBV27 combines with J gene TRBJ2-5; D perhaps matches TRBD1 (6 bases). V was trimmed by 5 bases and J by 1 base, leaving 11 bases between them. This CDR3 spans 14 amino acids. CDR1 and CDR2 (germline): MNHEY, SMNVEV (reference sequence). DNA for the CDR3: TGTGCCAGCAGTCGAACAGGGCTCCAAGAGACCCAGTACTTC. Residues: CASSRTGLQETQYF.

The chain employs TRBV9 and TRBJ2-3, with TRBD2 matching over 7 bases. J was trimmed by 1 base and V by 0 bases; bases with no gene match: 8. Per germline, CDR1 SGDLS and CDR2 YYNGEE. The CDR3 sequence is 17 residues long. In DNA form, the CDR3 reads TGTGCCAGCAGCGTAGAACCCCTTGGGGGGGGCACAGATACGCAGTATTTT. This codes for CASSVEPLGGGTDTQYF.

The rearrangement links TRBV30 to TRBJ2-3; D gene unclear. V lost 4 bases and J lost 0, with 8 bases in between. CDR3 length: 13 amino acids. CDR1 GTSNPN and CDR2 SVGIG come from the germline V gene (reference sequence). In nucleotides, the CDR3 is TGTGCCTGGATAGGCAGGAGCACAGATACGCAGTATTTT. Residues: CAWIGRSTDTQYF.

The rearrangement links TRBV30 to TRBJ1-1; possible D gene TRBD1, 5 bases. There are 14 residues in the CDR3. Germline loops: CDR1 GTSNPN, CDR2 SVGIG (reference sequence). V lost 3 bases, J lost 5 bases, and 16 bases lay in between. In DNA form, the CDR3 reads TGTGCCTGGAGCCCCTTAAGGGGAGGGACTGAAGCTTTCTTT. Its protein is CAWSPLRGGTEAFF.

The V and J genes are TRBV7-2 and TRBJ2-7, with 8 bases lining up with TRBD2. Germline values: CDR1 SGHTA, CDR2 FQGNSA. Trimming cost V 3 bases and J 1 base; bases outside gene matches: 5. The CDR3 loop spans 15 amino acids. DNA for the CDR3: TGTGCCAGCAGCTTTGGACTAGCCTTTTCCTACGAGCAGTACTTC. Protein product: CASSFGLAFSYEQYF.

About this clone: An end of the junction does not agree with germline; a read error may underlie this. Other DNA sequences in the sample encode the same CDR3. The chain has TRBV7-3 and TRBJ2-3; no firm D call. CDR3 length: 16 residues. Germline CDR1 is SGHTA and CDR2 is FQGTGA. The CDR3 sequence: CASSPQRAASTDTQYF. CDR3 nucleotide sequence: TGCGCCAGCAGCCCCCAGCGAGCCGCTAGCACAGATACGCAGTATTTT.

As DNA, the CDR3 is TGTGCCAGTAGTCCCGGGGGGCCCAATCAGCCCCAGCATTTT. It translates to CASSPGGPNQPQHF. The chain recombines TRBV19 with TRBJ1-5; D is perhaps TRBD1 (6 bases). Germline V CDR1 and CDR2: LNHDA, SQIVND (reference sequence). This CDR3 has 14 amino acids. Trimming removed 5 bases at V and 3 bases at J, with 11 bases between.

The CDR3 reads CASSLTGGETEAFF. The CDR3 nucleotides read TGTGCCAGCAGCTTAACAGGGGGAGAGACTGAAGCTTTCTTT. The V call is TRBV7-2, the J call TRBJ1-1, with 8 bases lining up with TRBD1. This CDR3 is built from 14 residues. The V and J ends lost 2 bases and 5 bases, in that order; junction bases with no gene match: 4. Germline V gene lookup returns CDR1 SGHTA and CDR2 FQGNSA. The variable domain in full, completed from reference TRBV7-2 and TRBJ1-1, reads GAGVSQSPSNKVTEKGKDVELRCDPISGHTALYWYRQSLGQGLEFLIYFQGNSAPDKSGLPSDRFSAERTGGSVSTLTIQRTQQEDSAVYLCASSLTGGETEAFFGQGTRLTVV.

In DNA form, the CDR3 reads TGCGCCAGCAGCTTGGGGATAGCGGGGGTGCGGATTAAAGAGACCCAGTACTTC. It encodes CASSLGIAGVRIKETQYF. The V gene is TRBV5-1, the J gene TRBJ2-5, with TRBD2 matching over 9 bases. The CDR3 sequence is 18 residues long. Unmatched junction bases numbered 12, after V lost 0 bases and J lost 3 bases. The germline V gene has CDR1 SGHRS and CDR2 YFSETQ.

In nucleotides, the CDR3 is TGTGCCAGCAGACCGACTACTAGCAAACCCGGGGAGCTGTTTTTT. Translating gives CASRPTTSKPGELFF. The chain carries TRBV28 and TRBJ2-2; a possible D gene is TRBD2 (6 bases). The CDR3 runs 15 residues. The V end lost 6 bases, the J end lost 6 bases, and 17 bases lay between the germline ends. Germline values: CDR1 MDHEN, CDR2 SYDVKM.

This clone appeared a single time. The chain couples TRBV5-1 to TRBJ2-1, with a weak D call TRBD2 (5 bases). The V end was cut by 3 bases, the J end by 5 bases, with 12 bases between. CDR3 size: 14 residues. Germline lookup yields CDR1 SGHRS and CDR2 YFSETQ. The CDR3 coding sequence is TGCGCCAGCAGCTCCAGCGGCCACGACAATGAGCAGTTCTTC. This gives the protein CASSSSGHDNEQFF.

The chain recombines TRBV2 with TRBJ1-1; TRBD1 matches 10 bases. The J segment lost 2 bases and the V segment lost 4 bases, leaving 10 bases of the junction unmatched. The CDR3 consists of 17 residues. Germline-derived CDR1 and CDR2 are SNHLY and FYNNEI. For the CDR3, the DNA is TGTGCCAGCAGTGCAACCGGGACAGGGGTACTAAACACTGAAGCTTTCTTT. Residues: CASSATGTGVLNTEAFF.

CDR3 protein: CASSPSGTSGSRSYNEQFF. As DNA, the CDR3 is TGTGCCAGCTCACCAAGCGGGACTAGCGGGAGTCGGTCCTACAATGAGCAGTTCTTC. V usage is TRBV18 and J usage is TRBJ2-1; TRBD2 aligns across 14 bases. The V gene end was trimmed by 2 bases and the J gene end by 1 base; junction bases not matched to a gene: 7. CDR1 is KGHSH, CDR2 LQKENI, per germline. The CDR3 has 19 amino acids. Full variable domain (rest looked up from reference TRBV18 and TRBJ2-1): NAGVMQNPRHLVRRRGQEARLRCSPMKGHSHVYWYRQLPEEGLKFMVYLQKENIIDESGMPKERFSAEFPKEGPSILRIQQVVRGDSAAYFCASSPSGTSGSRSYNEQFFGPGTRLTVL.

The genes are TRBV28 and TRBJ2-1, with TRBD2 identical over 9 bases. V lost 6 bases and J lost 11; bases outside the gene matches: 8. CDR3 length: 13 residues. CDR1 is MDHEN and CDR2 is SYDVKM in the germline V gene. CDR3 DNA: TGTGCCAGCAGCACGGGACTAGCAAATAAGCAGTTCTTC. It encodes CASSTGLANKQFF.